This entry features one T cell receptor beta chain sequence. The antigen is unknown. The sample comes from a study of T cell responses to AZD1222 COVID-19 vaccine. Only in-frame clones appear in the TCRdb table, and some are missing; sequencing was by immunoSEQ multiplex PCR. The sample lists more than 150,000 clones, about 90% seen once, with 1.3% in the top ten. Germline values: CDR1 SGHTS, CDR2 YDEGEE. The CDR3 loop spans 13 amino acids. The V end lost 2 bases, the J end lost 3 bases, and 9 bases lay between the germline ends. Pooling covered second doses at about 4 or about 12 weeks. Study-wide results and limits: Of the AZD1222 recipients, only 5 or 6 were seropositive at baseline. Clonal diversity may have been underestimated in mostly white British donors.

The specimen comprised peripheral blood, sampled 28 days after the second AZD1222 dose. The V gene is TRBV5-8, the J gene TRBJ2-7, with D unclear. The source of this sequence is an adult who received the AZD1222 COVID-19 vaccine. The CDR3 reads CASSLEGIYEQYF. CDR3 sequence (DNA): TGTGCCAGCAGCTTAGAAGGAATCTACGAGCAGTACTTC.